The present entry profiles one T cell receptor (beta chain) with its context. What it binds is not known. These data come from a study of PD-1 blockade in classical Hodgkin lymphoma. Study-wide background: Patients were dosed intravenously with nivolumab at 3 mg/kg every 2 weeks. Notes on the study in general: By C4D1, CD4+ diversity increased significantly, especially in complete responders.

Germline assignment: CDR1 SNHLY and CDR2 FYNNEI. The CDR3 covers 15 residues. Trimming took 3 bases from V and 0 from J, leaving 11 bases between them. The patients all showed relapse after autologous stem cell transplantation, while their brentuximab vedotin exposure varied. Sequencing was performed with immunoSEQ multiplex PCR; in TCRdb, only in-frame clones are kept and a portion is missing. The repertoire consists of about 50,000 clones, with over 60% occurring once and the leading ten covering about 15%. This TCR derives from a human donor with classical Hodgkin lymphoma. The chain links TRBV2 to TRBJ1-1, with D hard to call. Sequenced here: peripheral blood mononuclear cells (PBMCs), sampled before the second cycle of nivolumab. As DNA, the CDR3 is TGTGCCAGCAGTGACACCCCGACGGTGAACACTGAAGCTTTCTTT. As protein: CASSDTPTVNTEAFF.